The next 13 T cell receptor beta chains were all read from a single sample in a study of blood T cell repertoires in COVID-19. Measured with immunoSEQ multiplex PCR; TCRdb has only the in-frame clones, and not every one. The profile shows around 310,000 clones, 90% of them singletons. The material sequenced was peripheral blood. The origin of the receptors is a woman in her forties with COVID-19, enrolled during active disease.

This chain uses TRBV7-8 with TRBJ2-1; 12 bases map to TRBD2. V trimming: 1 base; J trimming: 0 bases; junction bases outside the gene matches: 7. The CDR3 extends over 19 amino acids. Germline V gene sequence: CDR1 SGHVS, CDR2 FQNEAQ. The CDR3 DNA is TGTGCCAGCAGCTTAGGACTAGCGGGAGCACTGGTCTCCTACAATGAGCAGTTCTTC. Protein: CASSLGLAGALVSYNEQFF.

The J gene is TRBJ2-1, the V gene TRBV6-5, with a weak D call TRBD1 (6 bases). The CDR3 totals 13 residues. The germline CDR1 and CDR2 sequences are MNHEY and SVGAGI. V was shortened by 4 bases and J by 8 bases, with 12 bases between the two germline ends. Here the CDR3 reads CASSSQGRDEQFF. The CDR3 DNA follows: TGTGCCAGCAGTTCACAGGGAAGGGATGAGCAGTTCTTC.

This clone occurred a few times. The genes are TRBV4-3 and TRBJ2-7; 9 bases are a match to TRBD2. Germline CDR1 LGHNA, CDR2 YSLEER. V gave up 1 base and J gave up 3 bases; unmatched junction bases: 10. This CDR3 spans 17 amino acids. For the CDR3, the DNA is TGCGCCAGCAGCCAAGTGGAAGCCGGACTAGCGAGCTACGAGCAGTACTTC. This codes for CASSQVEAGLASYEQYF.

The chain recombines TRBV13 with TRBJ2-7, with 11 bases lining up with TRBD2. The CDR3 is 16 residues long. V lost 5 bases and J lost 6; bases outside the gene matches: 12. CDR1 and CDR2 (germline): PRHDT, FYEKMQ (reference sequence). The CDR3 loop reads CASSPRWASGRLEQYF. CDR3 bases: TGTGCCAGCAGCCCCCGGTGGGCTAGCGGGAGGCTCGAGCAGTACTTC.

The chain combines TRBV19 with TRBJ1-1; no definite D call. The length of the CDR3 is 13 residues. The germline gives CDR1 LNHDA, CDR2 SQIVND (reference sequence). V was clipped by 2 bases and J by 7 bases, with 11 bases between them. The DNA for the CDR3 is TGTGCCAGTAGTATACCCAGACCTAGTGAAGCTTTCTTT. Residues: CASSIPRPSEAFF.

The chain carries TRBV28 and TRBJ2-3; TRBD2 agrees at 7 bases. CDR3 size: 16 residues. In germline, CDR1 is MDHEN, CDR2 SYDVKM. The trim removed 3 bases at V and 0 bases at J, leaving 6 bases unmatched. The chain's CDR3 is CASSFLLAASTDTQYF. The CDR3 nucleotides read TGTGCCAGCAGTTTTCTCCTAGCGGCTAGCACAGATACGCAGTATTTT.

V usage is TRBV28 and J usage is TRBJ2-1; 10 bases agree with TRBD2. The V and J ends lost 7 bases and 3 bases, in that order; junction bases with no gene match: 6. This CDR3 has 15 amino acids. CDR1 and CDR2 from the germline V gene are MDHEN and SYDVKM. The CDR3 loop is CASTVGTSVYNEQFF. CDR3 nucleotide sequence: TGTGCCAGCACCGTCGGGACTAGCGTCTACAATGAGCAGTTCTTC.

The chain has TRBV28 and TRBJ2-3; D gene unclear. The V and J ends lost 5 bases and 4 bases respectively, with 10 bases between them. In germline, CDR1 is MDHEN, CDR2 SYDVKM. The CDR3 length is 13 residues. The DNA for the CDR3 is TGTGCCAGCAGTCCCATGGTAGCAGATACGCAGTATTTT. Its protein is CASSPMVADTQYF.

The chain combines TRBV3-1 (or the pseudogene TRBV3-2) with TRBJ2-2; tentatively, D is TRBD2 (6 bases). This CDR3 has 16 amino acids. The germline V gene encodes CDR1 LGHDT and CDR2 YNNKEL (reference sequence). With 2 bases removed from V and 1 base from J, the gap between germline ends came to 11 bases. The CDR3 protein is CASSQPVAVNTGELFF. The CDR3 DNA reads as TGTGCCAGCAGCCAACCGGTAGCGGTGAACACCGGGGAGCTGTTTTTT.

The J gene is TRBJ2-7, the V gene TRBV28, with D possibly being TRBD2 (6 bases). This CDR3 comprises 12 residues. CDR1 MDHEN and CDR2 SYDVKM come from the germline V gene. Trimming removed 8 bases from V and 3 bases from J, with 11 bases in between. Written as DNA, the CDR3 is TGTGCCAGCGCGGGACTTTTCTACGAGCAGTACTTC. Translating it yields CASAGLFYEQYF.

This chain connects TRBV30 to TRBJ1-1, with no clear D. The CDR3 is 13 residues long. CDR1 and CDR2 from the germline V gene are GTSNPN and SVGIG (reference sequence). V lost 1 base and J 3 bases, leaving 9 bases between the germline ends. The CDR3 coding sequence is TGTGCCTGGAGTGGTCACCAGTACACTGAAGCTTTCTTT. This gives the protein CAWSGHQYTEAFF.

The CDR3 here is CASSLGTSGAQETQYF. The CDR3, as DNA: TGCGCCAGCAGCCTCGGGACTAGCGGGGCCCAAGAGACCCAGTACTTC. The V gene is TRBV4-1, the J gene TRBJ2-5, with 13 bases lining up with TRBD2. Germline lookup yields CDR1 MGHRA and CDR2 YSYEKL. The V segment lost 4 bases and the J segment 1 base; nucleotides outside the gene matches: 3. CDR3 length: 16 amino acids.

J is TRBJ2-2 and V is TRBV6-6; 7 nucleotides align to TRBD1. CDR1 is MNHNY, CDR2 SVGAGI, per germline (reference sequence). V shed 9 bases and J 4 bases; nucleotides not matched to a gene: 11. This CDR3 is built from 15 residues. The CDR3: CASLPEGAGTGELFF. CDR3 coding DNA: TGTGCCAGTTTACCCGAGGGGGCCGGCACCGGGGAGCTGTTTTTT.